This T cell receptor (beta chain) was sequenced during a study of T-cell memory formation after mild COVID-19. MiXCR was run by TCRdb on the 5' RACE reads, yielding one entry per CDR3 protein. The sample includes about 100,000 distinct CDR3 sequences, 11% of them seen just once. CDR1 and CDR2 (germline): GTSNPN, SVGIG (reference sequence). CDR3 length: 12 residues. V was pared by 3 bases and J by 8 bases, with 10 bases between. This clonotype was observed many times. Its matching antigen is unknown. General study points: For contracting clones, CD4+ ones sat mainly in CM and EM, CD8+ in EMRA.

The chain couples TRBV30 to TRBJ2-2, with D maybe TRBD2 (6 bases). The sequenced material came from PBMCs or a T cell subset sorted from them (not recorded which). This TCR came from a man between 18 and 35 years old who had mild COVID-19 (a few samples of this study predate the infection). Cell type and time point are not known. CDR3: CAWRNGGGELFF. Written as DNA, the CDR3 is TGTGCCTGGAGGAACGGGGGTGGGGAGCTGTTTTTT.